The 19 T cell receptor beta chains presented below share a single source sample, sequenced in a study of identical twins. TCRdb redid the calling of the 5' RACE reads with MiXCR, one entry per CDR3 protein. The data hold hundreds of thousands of distinct CDR3 sequences, with around 20% observed a single time. The sample was also linked to a second study, of T cells expressing NK-cell markers.

Source material: PBMCs. These receptor sequences come from a woman younger than 30 in good health.

This clonotype was picked up a small number of times. The CDR3 loop is CASSEVGLAVTDTQYF. In DNA form, the CDR3 reads TGCGCCAGCAGCGAGGTGGGACTAGCGGTTACAGATACGCAGTATTTT. This chain connects TRBV5-1 to TRBJ2-3, with 11 nucleotides matching TRBD2. V lost 4 bases, J lost 3 bases, and 7 bases stayed unmatched. Germline-derived CDR1 and CDR2 are SGHRS and YFSETQ. This CDR3 has 16 residues.

Many counts were recorded for this clonotype. The chain links TRBV5-6 to TRBJ2-7; D may be TRBD1 (6 bases). V lost 4 bases and J lost 9, with 20 bases in between. Germline V lookup: CDR1 SGHDT, CDR2 YYEEEE. This CDR3 comprises 14 residues. CDR3 DNA sequence: TGTGCCAGCAGCCCTGGGGGCAGCTGGGTATGGCAGTACTTC. Amino acid sequence: CASSPGGSWVWQYF.

The DNA for the CDR3 is TGTGCCAGCAGTTCAGAATGGGGAGTTACTGAAGCTTTCTTT. This codes for CASSSEWGVTEAFF. This chain links TRBV6-5 with TRBJ1-1; no clear D. Germline V gives CDR1 MNHEY, CDR2 SVGAGI. The length of the CDR3 is 14 residues. V was clipped by 4 bases and J by 5 bases, with 14 bases between them.

This clonotype was detected a few times. The V gene is TRBV5-1, the J gene TRBJ2-3, with TRBD2 matching 12 bases. After removal of 4 bases from V and 2 bases from J, the junction contained 8 bases not matched to a gene. The CDR3 has 17 residues. The V gene's germline CDR1 is SGHRS and CDR2 YFSETQ. The CDR3 bases are TGCGCCAGCAGCCTGAGGACTAGCGGGGCGTCCACAGATACGCAGTATTTT. Translated, it gives CASSLRTSGASTDTQYF.

This clonotype was seen a few times. The chain employs TRBV29-1 and TRBJ2-7; TRBD1 matches 7 bases. Germline values: CDR1 SQVTM, CDR2 ANQGSEA. The V segment lost 8 bases and the J segment 2 bases; nucleotides outside the gene matches: 9. The CDR3 totals 13 residues. This chain's CDR3 is CSISPGTAYEQYF. Written as DNA, the CDR3 is TGCAGCATATCCCCCGGGACAGCCTACGAGCAGTACTTC.

The CDR3 bases are TGCGCCAGCAGTGGCCCCCGGGATGTGGGAGCTGCAGATACGCAGTATTTT. It translates to CASSGPRDVGAADTQYF. The V and J genes are TRBV10-2 and TRBJ2-3, with D possibly matching TRBD2 (5 bases). V was pared by 4 bases and J by 4 bases, with 21 bases between. CDR3 length: 17 residues. Germline V CDR1 and CDR2: WSHSY, SAAADI.

This chain uses TRBV9 with TRBJ2-3; TRBD1 matches 9 bases. The V and J ends lost 4 bases and 6 bases, in that order; junction bases with no gene match: 9. The CDR3 length is 15 residues. The germline V gene has CDR1 SGDLS and CDR2 YYNGEE. CDR3 nucleotide sequence: TGTGCCAGCAGCCCCTGGACAGGGGTGGGGGATACGCAGTATTTT. Protein sequence: CASSPWTGVGDTQYF.

The chain joins TRBV10-3 to TRBJ1-1, with TRBD1 matching over 11 bases. Trimming at V came to 2 bases and at J to 5 bases, leaving 7 bases not matched to a gene. The germline CDR1 and CDR2 sequences are ENHRY and SYGVKD. The CDR3 length is 16 residues. The CDR3 sequence is CAISEPRTGGKTEAFF. The CDR3 region has the DNA TGTGCCATCAGTGAGCCTAGGACAGGGGGCAAGACTGAAGCTTTCTTT.

This clonotype was seen a handful of times. The chain has TRBV12-3 or TRBV12-4 and TRBJ1-5; D may be TRBD1 (5 bases). Trimming removed 7 bases from V and 7 bases from J, with 17 bases in between. This CDR3 spans 14 amino acids. The CDR3 reads CASTHSGVWQPQHF. DNA for the CDR3: TGTGCCAGCACCCACTCGGGGGTCTGGCAGCCCCAGCATTTT.

J is TRBJ1-1 and V is TRBV20-1; D is perhaps TRBD1 (5 bases). The CDR3 loop spans 13 amino acids. Germline V lookup: CDR1 DFQATT, CDR2 SNEGSKA (reference sequence). The V end lost 5 bases, the J end lost 3 bases, and 13 bases lay between the germline ends. The CDR3 DNA reads TGCAGTGCTCGGGGACGTGGGGACACTGAAGCTTTCTTT. This gives the protein CSARGRGDTEAFF.

There are a few counts of this clonotype. This rearrangement joins TRBV29-1 to TRBJ2-2, with TRBD2 matching 7 bases. V shed 5 bases, J shed 1 base, and the junction held 1 base outside the gene matches. This CDR3 has 13 residues. Germline CDR1 reads SQVTM; CDR2 reads ANQGSEA. The DNA for the CDR3 is TGCAGCGTTAGGACTAGGAACACCGGGGAGCTGTTTTTT. Its protein product is CSVRTRNTGELFF.

This clonotype was observed a handful of times. The chain recombines TRBV19 with TRBJ2-7, with D perhaps TRBD1 (6 bases). Germline lookup yields CDR1 LNHDA and CDR2 SQIVND (reference sequence). V lost 2 bases to trimming and J lost 3 bases, with 20 bases between them. The CDR3 contains 17 residues. CDR3: CASSIREGSGEFYEQYF. CDR3 nucleotide sequence: TGTGCCAGTAGTATAAGAGAGGGGTCAGGGGAGTTCTACGAGCAGTACTTC.

This clonotype was seen at least ten times. This rearrangement joins TRBV12-3 or TRBV12-4 to TRBJ2-4, with D tentatively TRBD2 (6 bases). The CDR3 spans 15 residues. Trimming stripped 8 bases from V and 4 bases from J, with 18 bases between. In nucleotides, the CDR3 is TGTGCCAGCCTCCGGCGTGAGGAGGGAAAAAACATTCAGTACTTC. Translation: CASLRREEGKNIQYF.

V gene TRBV5-1 combines with J gene TRBJ2-7, with D tentatively TRBD1 (6 bases). Trimming took off 4 bases at V and 7 bases at J, with 18 bases between the two ends. Germline V gene lookup returns CDR1 SGHRS and CDR2 YFSETQ. CDR3 length: 14 amino acids. The CDR3 bases are TGCGCCAGCAGCCCAAATGGGGGCGCGTATGAGCAGTACTTC. Protein sequence: CASSPNGGAYEQYF.

J is TRBJ1-5 and V is TRBV12-3 or TRBV12-4; a weak D match, TRBD1 (6 bases). Trimming cost V 3 bases and J 7 bases, with 19 bases left between them. This CDR3 is 16 amino acids long. The CDR3 nucleotides are TGTGCCAGCAGTTTGGGAACAGGGCGGAGAAGGCAGCCCCAGCATTTT. Protein product: CASSLGTGRRRQPQHF.

This clonotype has a handful of counts. V and J are TRBV12-3 or TRBV12-4 and TRBJ1-5; 7 bases align to TRBD1. The CDR3 loop spans 15 amino acids. The J segment lost 1 base and the V segment lost 5 bases, leaving 5 bases of the junction unmatched. The CDR3 region has the DNA TGTGCCAGCAGTCCCAACAGGGGAAGCAATCAGCCCCAGCATTTT. Amino acid sequence: CASSPNRGSNQPQHF.

This clonotype appeared a few times. The CDR3 DNA reads as TGTGCCAGCAGTCGTGACAGGGTCGACGAGCAGTACTTC. Translating it yields CASSRDRVDEQYF. The chain joins TRBV12-3 or TRBV12-4 to TRBJ2-7; TRBD1 matches 7 bases. The junction had 6 bases not matched to a gene; V was cut back by 5 bases and J by 5 bases. The length of the CDR3 is 13 residues.

This clonotype was detected only a few times. V usage is TRBV29-1 and J usage is TRBJ1-1, with D tentatively TRBD1 (5 bases). V lost 6 bases, J lost 0 bases, and 17 bases lay in between. This CDR3 is built from 15 residues. Germline CDR1 SQVTM, CDR2 ANQGSEA. CDR3 protein: CSVLGGELLNTEAFF. DNA of the CDR3: TGCAGCGTCCTTGGGGGAGAGTTGTTGAACACTGAAGCTTTCTTT.

This chain joins TRBV7-6 and TRBJ2-7; TRBD2 might be the D (6 bases). Germline V CDR1 and CDR2: SGHVS, FNYEAQ. Trimming shortened V by 3 bases and J by 0 bases, and 12 bases separated the two germline ends. The CDR3 is made up of 15 amino acids. The CDR3, as DNA: TGTGCCAGCAGCTTGGAGGGGACCTTCTCCTACGAGCAGTACTTC. Protein product: CASSLEGTFSYEQYF. Combining the CDR3 with reference TRBV7-6 and TRBJ2-7 gives the whole variable domain GAGVSQSPRYKVTKRGQDVALRCDPISGHVSLYWYRQALGQGPEFLTYFNYEAQQDKSGLPNDRFSAERPEGSISTLTIQRTEQRDSAMYRCASSLEGTFSYEQYFGPGTRLTVT.